The entry below gives a single TCR beta chain sequence along with its context. The target antigen is unknown. Trimming left V 1 base short and J 2 bases short, with 9 bases between. Germline assignment: CDR1 LNHDA and CDR2 SQIVND (reference sequence). The CDR3 consists of 15 residues. This table comes from immunoSEQ multiplex PCR, and its TCRdb copy is limited to in-frame clones, with some not included. In the table there are 120,000 to 150,000 clones, around 88% of which are singletons. The data originate from a study of T cell responses to AZD1222 COVID-19 vaccine. Turning to the study itself: Pooled in the analysis were second doses at about 4 or about 12 weeks.

General study points: Baseline serostatus was positive in only a handful of AZD1222 recipients. Spike-specific TCR breadth and depth grew following two AZD1222 doses. In all cases, repertoires were sampled only after the peak T cell response.

The sample here was peripheral blood, taken on day 0 of AZD1222 vaccination. The sequence came from an adult in good health. The rearrangement joins TRBV19 to TRBJ2-1, with a possible D match to TRBD2 (5 bases). In DNA form, the CDR3 reads TGTGCCAGTAGTATAGCTAGGGAGCCCTACAATGAGCAGTTCTTC. This sequence encodes CASSIAREPYNEQFF.